This T cell receptor (beta chain) derives from a study of blood T cell repertoires in COVID-19. Study summary: The samples span acute and convalescent COVID-19 from the United States, Italy and Spain.

As to this clone: Within the sample, other DNA sequences also encode this same CDR3.

The CDR3 consists of 13 residues. V dropped 6 bases and J dropped 0 bases, with 6 bases sitting between them. Germline values: CDR1 MNHEY, CDR2 SVGAGI. Assay: immunoSEQ multiplex PCR; the TCRdb copy retains only in-frame clones and omits some. The sample lists 200,000 to 250,000 clones, around 88% occurring once. Specimen: peripheral blood. This sequence was found in a man younger than 30 with active or convalescent COVID-19. The chain combines TRBV6-5 with TRBJ1-3; D possibly corresponds to TRBD1 (5 bases). CDR3 nucleotides: TGTGCCAGCAGCACAGGCTCTGGAAACACCATATATTTT. Translating it yields CASSTGSGNTIYF.